This T cell receptor (beta chain) was retrieved from a study of beta chain features in type 1 diabetes. Isolated RNA was reverse transcribed in full, so expressed TCRB transcripts were sequenced. Assay used: immunoSEQ multiplex PCR; TCRdb lists only in-frame clones, some missing. Among roughly 230,000 clones listed, over 8.5% were seen once. Points from the study as a whole: These data did not resolve whether HLA type affects TCRB rearrangement. A possible short-template PCR bias applies equally to patients and controls.

In total, each donor contributed a single heparinised blood draw that averaged roughly 100 mL. Each of the CD4+ naive, central memory, regulatory and stem cell-like memory populations was sorted via CD45RO/CCR7/CD25/CD127/CD95/CD27. Looked up from germline, CDR1 is SNHLY and CDR2 is FYNNEI. This CDR3 has 15 residues. Between the trimmed V and J ends, which lost 9 bases and 5 bases, there was a span of 19 bases. A remark on this clone: What it binds is unknown.

The sequenced material came from naive CD4+ T cells from blood. The receptor was isolated from a young woman in good health. The chain couples TRBV2 to TRBJ2-2; tentative D call: TRBD1 (5 bases). DNA of the CDR3: TGTGCCAGTAATCAGGGCGCTGGAAGGACCGGGGAGCTGTTTTTT. It specifies CASNQGAGRTGELFF.